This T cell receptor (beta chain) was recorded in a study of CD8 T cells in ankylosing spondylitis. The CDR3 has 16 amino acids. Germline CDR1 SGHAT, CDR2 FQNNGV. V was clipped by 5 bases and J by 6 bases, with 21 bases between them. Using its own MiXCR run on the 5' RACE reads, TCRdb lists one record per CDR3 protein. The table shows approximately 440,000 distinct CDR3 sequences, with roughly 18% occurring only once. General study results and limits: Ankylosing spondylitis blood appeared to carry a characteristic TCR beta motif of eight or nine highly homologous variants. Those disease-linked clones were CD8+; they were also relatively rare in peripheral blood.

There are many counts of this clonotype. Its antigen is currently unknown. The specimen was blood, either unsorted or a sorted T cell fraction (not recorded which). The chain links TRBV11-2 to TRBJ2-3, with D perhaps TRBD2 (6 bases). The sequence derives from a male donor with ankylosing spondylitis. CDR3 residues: CASSPGAGTSEDTQYF. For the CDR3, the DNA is TGTGCCAGCAGCCCTGGGGCGGGAACGAGTGAGGATACGCAGTATTTT. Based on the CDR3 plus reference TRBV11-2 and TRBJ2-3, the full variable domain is EAGVAQSPRYKIIEKRQSVAFWCNPISGHATLYWYQQILGQGPKLLIQFQNNGVVDDSQLPKDRFSAERLKGVDSTLKIQPAKLEDSAVYLCASSPGAGTSEDTQYFGPGTRLTVL.